This T cell receptor beta chain was retrieved from a study of Ad26.COV2.S vaccination and SARS-CoV-2 variants. Study outcomes and limitations: Recipients of either vaccine or placebo displayed similar breadth of non-spike TCRs.

The sample's treatment: some 20 received Ad26.COV2.S at low or high dose, single or two shots; about five received placebo; per-sample allocation not given. Specimen acquisition occurred on day 63 following the initial vaccine or placebo injection. For this clone: What it binds is not known.

Here immunoSEQ multiplex PCR was the method, and the copy in TCRdb shows in-frame clones only, minus some. This sample has some 410,000 clones; around 93% occur once, and the top ten carry roughly 1.7%. Sequences were derived from peripheral blood, sampled in a trial of Ad26.COV2.S vaccine versus placebo. This TCR came from a person between 18 and 60 years old who received the Ad26.COV2.S COVID-19 vaccine or a placebo.

The CDR3 coding sequence is TGTGCCAGCAGCTTGATCGGCCAGGGGATCTACGAGCAGTACTTC. Amino acids: CASSLIGQGIYEQYF. This sequence joins TRBV7-2 and TRBJ2-7, with D perhaps matching TRBD1 (6 bases). V lost 3 bases and J lost 3, with 15 bases in between. The germline CDR1 and CDR2 sequences are SGHTA and FQGNSA. This CDR3 is built from 15 residues.